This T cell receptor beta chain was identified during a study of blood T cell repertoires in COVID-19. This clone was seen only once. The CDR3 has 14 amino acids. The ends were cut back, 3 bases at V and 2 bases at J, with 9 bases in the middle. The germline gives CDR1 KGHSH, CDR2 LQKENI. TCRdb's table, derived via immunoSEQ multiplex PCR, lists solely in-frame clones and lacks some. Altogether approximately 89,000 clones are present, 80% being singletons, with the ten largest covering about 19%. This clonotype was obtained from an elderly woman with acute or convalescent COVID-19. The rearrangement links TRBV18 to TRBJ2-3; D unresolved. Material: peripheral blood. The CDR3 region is CASSPDSITDTQYF. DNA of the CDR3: TGTGCCAGCTCACCTGACTCGATCACAGATACGCAGTATTTT. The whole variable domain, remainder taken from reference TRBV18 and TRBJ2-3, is NAGVMQNPRHLVRRRGQEARLRCSPMKGHSHVYWYRQLPEEGLKFMVYLQKENIIDESGMPKERFSAEFPKEGPSILRIQQVVRGDSAAYFCASSPDSITDTQYFGPGTRLTVL.